This TCR beta chain appears in the sequencing data of a study of metastatic and nonmetastatic thyroid tumors. As for the study in general: Blood and tumor or nodule tissue repertoires from malignant and benign thyroid patients were compared.

Study observations and caveats: Reports indicated that malignant thyroid tumors showed significantly higher TCR beta diversity than benign nodules did, in blood and tumor.

The entire patient cohort was treatment-naive prior to thyroid surgery. In regard to this clone: The target antigen is unknown.

In the original analysis: Clinicopathological groups of papillary thyroid cancer showed CDR3 differences that were used to build a distant-metastasis classifier. Via MiXCR, TCRdb re-called the PCR reads. The authors' filters were not applied to this entry. The sample has around 15,000 clones, about 22% seen once; the top ten hold around a fifth. The ends lost 3 bases at V and 6 bases at J; junction bases unmatched: 5. Germline V gene data show CDR1 as MDHEN and CDR2 as SYDVKM. The CDR3 spans 15 residues. Sequencing was performed on adjacent normal tissue. J is TRBJ2-1 and V is TRBV28; TRBD2 aligns across 10 bases. The receptor was derived from a female donor with papillary thyroid cancer or a benign thyroid nodule (not recorded which). Some clones in this sample may be carry-over from other donors' samples. CDR3 in amino acids: CASSFGLAGANEQFF. The CDR3, as DNA: TGTGCCAGCAGTTTTGGGCTAGCGGGAGCCAATGAGCAGTTCTTC.